Below, 3 T cell receptor beta chains from the same sample are listed, as sequenced in a study of control samples from healthy donors and cancer patients. TCRdb keeps only in-frame clones here, not all; method: immunoSEQ multiplex PCR. Among tens of thousands of clones, 93% were seen once, and the ten largest hold around 1.4%. Input material: blood. These receptors all come from a young woman in good health.

V and J are TRBV3-1 (or the pseudogene TRBV3-2) and TRBJ1-6; D remains ambiguous. This CDR3 comprises 15 residues. Per the germline V gene, CDR1 is LGHDT and CDR2 is YNNKEL (reference sequence). The V and J ends lost 0 bases and 7 bases respectively, with 10 bases between them. The CDR3 region has the DNA TGTGCCAGCAGCCAAGACCAAGGATGGAATTCACCCCTCCACTTT. This sequence encodes CASSQDQGWNSPLHF.

The chain carries TRBV9 and TRBJ1-2; no firm D call. The CDR3 sequence is 15 residues long. With 0 bases removed from V and 4 bases from J, the gap between germline ends came to 13 bases. The germline V gene has CDR1 SGDLS and CDR2 YYNGEE. The CDR3 DNA reads TGTGCCAGCAGCGTAGAGTCCTTGCCCTTCTATGGCTACACCTTC. As protein: CASSVESLPFYGYTF.

Only one count was recorded for this clone. The chain carries TRBV19 and TRBJ2-5, with D uncertain. Trimming shortened V by 1 base and J by 0 bases, and 6 bases separated the two germline ends. Germline V gives CDR1 LNHDA, CDR2 SQIVND (reference sequence). The CDR3 spans 14 residues. This CDR3 is CASSIAVHQETQYF. Here the CDR3 DNA reads TGTGCCAGTAGTATAGCGGTGCACCAAGAGACCCAGTACTTC.